These T cell receptor beta chains were read from a single sample in a study of blood T cell repertoires in COVID-19. This table comes from immunoSEQ multiplex PCR, and its TCRdb copy is limited to in-frame clones, with some not included. The table shows under 25,000 clones, with about 87% occurring only once. Sequencing was performed on peripheral blood. These receptors all stem from a human donor in a cohort sampled during active COVID-19. The CDR3 runs from the conserved cysteine through the conserved F or W. D genes are given only for firm matches. Where a row states a size, it is once, few, many or the class of an expanded clone; other rows omit it.

v_gene	j_gene	d_gene	len	abundance	CDR3nt	CDR3aa
TRBV28	TRBJ1-5	-	16	-	TGTGCCAGCACACCGGCGGGGCGGGGGAGCAATCAGCCCCAGCATTTT	CASTPAGRGSNQPQHF
TRBV19	TRBJ2-1	-	15	-	TGTGCCAGTAGTCCCGGGACAACTATGGACAATGAGCAGTTCTTC	CASSPGTTMDNEQFF
TRBV14	TRBJ2-3	-	17	-	TGTGCCAGCAGCCAAGAGGAGACCAGAAGAGCGGGAGATACGCAGTATTTT	CASSQEETRRAGDTQYF
TRBV5-4	TRBJ2-7	-	15	-	TGTGCCAGCAGCTCGCCCGGAGGAGCCCCGGGGGAGCAGTACTTC	CASSSPGGAPGEQYF
TRBV4-1	TRBJ2-7	TRBD1	19	-	TGCGCCAGCAGCCAAGATCCCCCCCGGACAGGGGGCGCGAGGTACGAGCAGTACTTC	CASSQDPPRTGGARYEQYF
TRBV27	TRBJ2-3	-	13	-	TGTGCCAGCAGTTTAACGGGGGACTCCAAGCAGTATTTT	CASSLTGDSKQYF
TRBV5-1	TRBJ2-2	-	16	few	TGCGCCAGCAGGGGTAGGGGCTGGATGAACACCGGGGAGCTGTTTTTT	CASRGRGWMNTGELFF
TRBV7-3	TRBJ2-7	TRBD2	15	few	TGTGCCAGCAGCTTAATGTCCGGGACTAGCGGAGAGCAGTACTTC	CASSLMSGTSGEQYF
TRBV2	TRBJ2-7	-	15	-	TGTGCCAGCAGTCCTGACCTACTAGTGTCCTACGAGCAGTACTTC	CASSPDLLVSYEQYF
TRBV5-5	TRBJ2-3	-	13	-	TGTGCCAGCAGCTTGCGTGGCACAGATACGCAGTATTTT	CASSLRGTDTQYF
TRBV5-5	TRBJ2-3	-	12	-	TGTGCCAGCAGCTCCGCACCGGGTACGCAGTATTTT	CASSSAPGTQYF
TRBV18	TRBJ2-3	TRBD2	16	-	TGTGCCAGCTCACCGCGGGGGAGGCCTAGCACAGATACGCAGTATTTT	CASSPRGRPSTDTQYF
TRBV6-5	TRBJ2-7	TRBD1	15	-	TGTGCCAGCAGTTATCGGCAGGGGGCCCCCTACGAGCAGTACTTC	CASSYRQGAPYEQYF
TRBV10-3	TRBJ2-5	-	12	-	TGTGCCATCGCGGCAGGGCAAGAGACCCAGTACTTC	CAIAAGQETQYF
TRBV27	TRBJ2-2	-	19	few	TGTGCCAGCAGTTTATTCGTCGTGAGGACGCCCCGGGGCACCGGGGAGCTGTTTTTT	CASSLFVVRTPRGTGELFF
TRBV28	TRBJ2-7	-	14	-	TGTGCCAGCAGTTATGGGGGCGCCTCCTACGAGCAGTACTTC	CASSYGGASYEQYF
TRBV11-1	TRBJ1-1	-	13	few	TGTGCCAGCAGCTCCCAACGGGGCACTGAAGCTTTCTTT	CASSSQRGTEAFF
TRBV4-1	TRBJ2-1	TRBD1	15	-	TGCGCCAGCAGCCAAGGCAGGGGGTCCTACAATGAGCAGTTCTTC	CASSQGRGSYNEQFF
TRBV4-1	TRBJ2-1	-	18	-	TGCGCCAGCAGCCAAGATGGTCGGTTTGGCCTACCGGGTAATGAGCAGTTCTTC	CASSQDGRFGLPGNEQFF
TRBV7-2	TRBJ1-2	-	15	-	TGTGCCAGCAGCCCCCCTCCCGGGGAATACTATGGCTACACCTTC	CASSPPPGEYYGYTF
TRBV27	TRBJ1-1	-	13	-	TGTGCCAGCACCCTAAGTGCAAACACTGAAGCTTTCTTT	CASTLSANTEAFF
TRBV10-2	TRBJ1-1	TRBD1	16	-	TGCGCCAGCAGCGCCCAAGGGGGCGGGGTGAACACTGAAGCTTTCTTT	CASSAQGGGVNTEAFF
TRBV15	TRBJ2-3	-	14	-	TGTGCCACCAGCAGAGGACAGTTACCAGATACGCAGTATTTT	CATSRGQLPDTQYF
TRBV6-5	TRBJ2-7	TRBD1	14	-	TGTGCCAGCAGTCCCCGGGACAGGGCCGACGAGCAGTACTTC	CASSPRDRADEQYF
TRBV6-6	TRBJ1-2	-	17	-	TGTGCCAGCAGTCCTTTCCCGGGACACGAAGCTAACTATGGCTACACCTTC	CASSPFPGHEANYGYTF
TRBV25-1	TRBJ1-2	TRBD1	15	-	TGTGCCAGCAGTGAATCGGGCAGGGGGAACTATGGCTACACCTTC	CASSESGRGNYGYTF
TRBV28	TRBJ1-2	TRBD1	18	-	TGTGCCAGCAGTAAAAGGACAGGGGATCGATACGGTCTGACTGGCTACACCTTC	CASSKRTGDRYGLTGYTF
TRBV5-6	TRBJ2-3	-	14	-	TGTGCCTCCGTGTTTGGCTTGTACACAGATACGCAGTATTTT	CASVFGLYTDTQYF
TRBV23-1	TRBJ2-7	-	11	-	TGCGCCAGCAGTCCTCCTAACGAGCAGTACTTC	CASSPPNEQYF
TRBV3-1/TRBV3-2	TRBJ1-6	-	13	few	TGTGCCAGCAGCCTGCCTGGAGCTTCACCCCTCCACTTT	CASSLPGASPLHF
TRBV15	TRBJ2-1	-	15	-	TGTGCCACCAGCAGAGACGGGAGCATTCTCAAGGAGCAGTTCTTC	CATSRDGSILKEQFF
TRBV2	TRBJ1-1	-	14	-	TGTGCCAGCACCGCGTTGTCAGGGAACACTGAAGCTTTCTTT	CASTALSGNTEAFF
TRBV29-1	TRBJ2-1	TRBD2	15	-	TGCAGCGGACGGACTAGCTTTAGCTCCTACAATGAGCAGTTCTTC	CSGRTSFSSYNEQFF
TRBV5-1	TRBJ2-7	TRBD1	15	-	TGCGCCAGCAGACCTGGACAGGTTAGCTCCTACGAGCAGTACTTC	CASRPGQVSSYEQYF
TRBV7-9	TRBJ1-4	-	14	once	TGTGCCAGCAGCTTAGAGAGAGTTAATGAAAAACTGTTTTTT	CASSLERVNEKLFF
TRBV6-5	TRBJ2-2	TRBD2	15	-	TGTGCCAGCAGGGGACTAGGCGGGAGCACCGGGGAGCTGTTTTTT	CASRGLGGSTGELFF
TRBV7-9	TRBJ1-2	-	13	-	TGTGCCAGCAGCTTCCCGGGAGGGAATGGCTACACCTTC	CASSFPGGNGYTF
TRBV9	TRBJ2-5	TRBD2	13	-	TGTGCCAGCAGCGTTAGCGGGAGTGAGACCCAGTACTTC	CASSVSGSETQYF
TRBV5-1	TRBJ2-5	TRBD2	17	-	TGCGCCAGCAGACCTCTTTTAGTAGCGGGAGTAGGAGAGACCCAGTACTTC	CASRPLLVAGVGETQYF
TRBV29-1	TRBJ2-2	TRBD1	13	few	TGCAGCGTCCGAGGACAGGGCGGCGGGGAGCTGTTTTTT	CSVRGQGGGELFF
TRBV11-3	TRBJ1-3	-	15	-	TGTGCCAGCAGCTTGGGGCGTCACTCTGGAAACACCATATATTTT	CASSLGRHSGNTIYF
TRBV7-6	TRBJ2-7	TRBD2	15	-	TGTGCCAGCACCCGGGGGGCGGGAGGGCCGGACGAGCAGTACTTC	CASTRGAGGPDEQYF
TRBV6-5	TRBJ1-3	-	15	-	TGTGCCAGCAGCGACCCGGGACTCTCTGGAAACACCATATATTTT	CASSDPGLSGNTIYF
TRBV27	TRBJ2-2	-	13	-	TGTGCCAGCAGTTTGGCGGGGTCCGGGGAGCTGTTTTTT	CASSLAGSGELFF
TRBV7-9	TRBJ2-7	-	11	once	TGTGCCAGCAGCCCGCAGGTGGAGCAGTACTTC	CASSPQVEQYF
TRBV6-5	TRBJ1-4	TRBD1	15	-	TGTGCCAGCAGTCGCAGGGGGGCAACTAATGAAAAACTGTTTTTT	CASSRRGATNEKLFF
TRBV27	TRBJ2-1	TRBD2	15	-	TGTGCCAGCAGTTTGGGGTGGGAGGGCGGCTATGAGCAGTTCTTC	CASSLGWEGGYEQFF
TRBV30	TRBJ1-2	-	14	-	TGTGCCTCTCCGCCCCAGGGGACTAACTATGGCTACACCTTC	CASPPQGTNYGYTF
TRBV4-2	TRBJ1-3	-	16	-	TGTGCCAGCAGCCAAGAGATAGGGGGCTCTGGAAACACCATATATTTT	CASSQEIGGSGNTIYF
TRBV19	TRBJ2-7	-	14	-	TGTGCCAGTAGTATATCGGCTAGCTCCTACGAGCAGTACTTC	CASSISASSYEQYF
TRBV19	TRBJ2-3	-	15	-	TGTGCCAGTAGTATCGACGGGAGTAGCTCAGATACGCAGTATTTT	CASSIDGSSSDTQYF
TRBV5-6	TRBJ1-4	-	13	-	TGTGCCAGCAGCACCGGGACAAGCGAAAAACTGTTTTTT	CASSTGTSEKLFF
TRBV6-5	TRBJ2-2	TRBD1	15	-	TGTGCCAGCACCACCGGGACAGCGAACACCGGGGAGCTGTTTTTT	CASTTGTANTGELFF
TRBV6-5	TRBJ2-7	-	14	-	TGTGCCAGCACTCGGACACCAGACACCTACGAGCAGTACTTC	CASTRTPDTYEQYF
TRBV6-5	TRBJ1-2	TRBD1	15	large	TGTGCCAGCAGTTACGGGTCAGGGGGCGATTATGGCTACACCTTC	CASSYGSGGDYGYTF